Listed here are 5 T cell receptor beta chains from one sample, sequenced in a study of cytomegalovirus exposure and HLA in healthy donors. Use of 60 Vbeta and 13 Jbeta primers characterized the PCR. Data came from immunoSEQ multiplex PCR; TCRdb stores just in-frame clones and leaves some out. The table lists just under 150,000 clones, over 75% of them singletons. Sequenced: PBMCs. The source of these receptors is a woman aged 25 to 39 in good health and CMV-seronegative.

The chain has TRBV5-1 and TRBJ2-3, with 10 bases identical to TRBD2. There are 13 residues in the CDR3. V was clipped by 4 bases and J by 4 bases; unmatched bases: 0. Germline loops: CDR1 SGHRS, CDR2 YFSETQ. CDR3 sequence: CASSGLAADTQYF. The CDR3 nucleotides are TGCGCCAGCAGCGGACTAGCGGCAGATACGCAGTATTTT.

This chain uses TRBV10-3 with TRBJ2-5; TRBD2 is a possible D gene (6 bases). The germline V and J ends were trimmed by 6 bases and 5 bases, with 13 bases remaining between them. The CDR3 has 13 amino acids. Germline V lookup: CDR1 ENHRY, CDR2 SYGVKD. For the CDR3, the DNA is TGTGCCATCAGCCAGACTAGTGTGGAGACCCAGTACTTC. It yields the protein CAISQTSVETQYF.

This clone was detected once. CDR3 DNA sequence: TGTGCCTGGAGTCCTCCGTCGAACACCGGGGAGCTGTTTTTT. Protein product: CAWSPPSNTGELFF. The chain has TRBV30 and TRBJ2-2, with no clear D. The germline V gene has CDR1 GTSNPN and CDR2 SVGIG (reference sequence). Trimming took 2 bases from V and 0 from J, leaving 7 bases between them. The CDR3 is made up of 14 amino acids.

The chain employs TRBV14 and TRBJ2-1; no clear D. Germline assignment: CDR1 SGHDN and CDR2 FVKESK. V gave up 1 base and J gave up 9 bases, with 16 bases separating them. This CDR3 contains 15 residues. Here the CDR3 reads CASSQGSFNSPEQFF. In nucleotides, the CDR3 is TGTGCCAGCAGCCAAGGTTCCTTTAACAGCCCTGAGCAGTTCTTC.

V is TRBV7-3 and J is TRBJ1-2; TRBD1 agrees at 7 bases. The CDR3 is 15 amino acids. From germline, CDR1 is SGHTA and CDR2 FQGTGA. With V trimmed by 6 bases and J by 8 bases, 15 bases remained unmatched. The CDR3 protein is CASSETGTALRGYTF. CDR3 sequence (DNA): TGTGCCAGCAGTGAGACAGGGACCGCTCTCCGAGGCTACACCTTC.